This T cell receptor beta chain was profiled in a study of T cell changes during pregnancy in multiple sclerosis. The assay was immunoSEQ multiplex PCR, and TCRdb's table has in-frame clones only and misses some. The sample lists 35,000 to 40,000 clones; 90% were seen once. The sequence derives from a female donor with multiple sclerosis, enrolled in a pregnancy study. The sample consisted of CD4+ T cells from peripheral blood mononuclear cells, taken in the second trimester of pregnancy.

The CDR3 loop is CASSESGASGRASYEQYF. In DNA form, the CDR3 reads TGTGCCAGCAGTGAATCTGGGGCTAGCGGGAGGGCTTCCTACGAGCAGTACTTC. The chain recombines TRBV2 with TRBJ2-7; 12 bases fit TRBD2. This CDR3 is 18 amino acids long. V lost 2 bases and J lost 1; bases outside the gene matches: 9. Per the germline V gene, CDR1 is SNHLY and CDR2 is FYNNEI.